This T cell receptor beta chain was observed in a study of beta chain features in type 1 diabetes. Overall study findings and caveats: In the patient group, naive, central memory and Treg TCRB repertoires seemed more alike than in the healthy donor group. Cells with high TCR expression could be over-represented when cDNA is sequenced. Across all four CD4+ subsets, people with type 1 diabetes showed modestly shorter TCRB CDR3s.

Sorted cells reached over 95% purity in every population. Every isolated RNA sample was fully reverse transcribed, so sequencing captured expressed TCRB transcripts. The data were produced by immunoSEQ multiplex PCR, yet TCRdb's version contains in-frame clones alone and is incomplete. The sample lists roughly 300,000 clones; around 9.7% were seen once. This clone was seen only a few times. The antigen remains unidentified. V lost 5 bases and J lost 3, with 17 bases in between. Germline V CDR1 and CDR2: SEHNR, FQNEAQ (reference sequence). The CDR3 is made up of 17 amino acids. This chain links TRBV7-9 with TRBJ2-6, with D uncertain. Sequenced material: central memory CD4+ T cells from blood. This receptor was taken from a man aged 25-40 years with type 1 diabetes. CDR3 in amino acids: CASSATLARFGANVLTF. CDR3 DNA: TGTGCCAGCAGCGCTACTCTCGCTAGGTTTGGGGCCAACGTCCTGACTTTC.